These T cell receptor beta chains were read from a single sample in a study of T cell responses to AZD1222 COVID-19 vaccine. Repertoires were generated with immunoSEQ multiplex PCR, while TCRdb's copy carries only in-frame clones and drops some. Among 150,000 to 200,000 clones listed, just over 90% were seen once. The sequences come from peripheral blood, collected on day 0 of AZD1222 vaccination. These receptor sequences come from an adult in good health. Both conserved end residues are part of each CDR3. A D gene is named only where the DNA matches it firmly. The size of a clone is reported for some rows only, either as once, few or many, or as a class for expanded clones.

clone size | J gene | V gene | D gene | CDR3 DNA | CDR3 protein
NA | TRBJ2-5 | TRBV5-1 | NA | TGCGCCAGCAGCTTCGGGGAGACCCAGTACTTC | CASSFGETQYF
few | TRBJ1-2 | TRBV5-4 | NA | TGTGCCAGCAGATATACAGGAGTCTATGGCTACACCTTC | CASRYTGVYGYTF
few | TRBJ2-7 | TRBV27 | TRBD1 | TGTGCCAGCAGTAGTCGATGGGACAGAAACTCCTACGAGCAGTACTTC | CASSSRWDRNSYEQYF
NA | TRBJ1-5 | TRBV2 | NA | TGTGCCAGCAGTGAAGGGCAGCCGTTTCAGCCCCAGCATTTT | CASSEGQPFQPQHF
NA | TRBJ1-1 | TRBV5-1 | TRBD1 | TGCGCCAGCAGCTCGGACAACTCCAGGGGGCGGACTGAAGCTTTCTTT | CASSSDNSRGRTEAFF
few | TRBJ2-2 | TRBV5-6 | TRBD2 | TGTGCCAGCAGCTTGGGACTAGCGGGAAGCACCGGGGAGCTGTTTTTT | CASSLGLAGSTGELFF
NA | TRBJ1-5 | TRBV20-1 | NA | TGCAGTGCTAGTATGGCCGCCAATCAGCCCCAGCATTTT | CSASMAANQPQHF
NA | TRBJ1-4 | TRBV4-1 | NA | TGCGCCAGCAGCCTACAACGGGATTACCAAACGGAAAAACTGTTTTTT | CASSLQRDYQTEKLFF
NA | TRBJ1-1 | TRBV29-1 | TRBD1 | TGCAGCGTCCGGGACAGCCTGAACACTGAAGCTTTCTTT | CSVRDSLNTEAFF
NA | TRBJ2-5 | TRBV4-1 | NA | TGCGCCAGCAGCCAAGGGGATTTACAAGAGACCCAGTACTTC | CASSQGDLQETQYF
once | TRBJ2-5 | TRBV5-6 | TRBD2 | TGTGCCAGCAGCTTGAGCCCCTGGACTAGCGGGAGGGTCGGGTTGACCCAGTACTTC | CASSLSPWTSGRVGLTQYF
NA | TRBJ1-5 | TRBV28 | TRBD1 | TGTGCCAGCTCAACAGGGGCGAATCAGCCCCAGCATTTT | CASSTGANQPQHF
NA | TRBJ2-1 | TRBV12-5 | NA | TGTGCTAGTGGGGTTTACAATGAGCAGTTCTTC | CASGVYNEQFF
NA | TRBJ1-5 | TRBV27 | NA | TGTGCCAGCAGTTCCCGGAGCAATCAGCCCCAGCATTTT | CASSSRSNQPQHF
NA | TRBJ2-7 | TRBV7-6 | NA | TGTGCCAGCAGCTTAGGCGGGGCAAGCTCCTACGAGCAGTACTTC | CASSLGGASSYEQYF
NA | TRBJ2-3 | TRBV24-1 | TRBD1 | TGTGCCACCAGTGGGACAGGGGCGACAGATACGCAGTATTTT | CATSGTGATDTQYF
NA | TRBJ1-1 | TRBV7-2 | NA | TGTGCCAGCAGCCCATCTGGGGGCCTGAACACTGAAGCTTTCTTT | CASSPSGGLNTEAFF
NA | TRBJ1-1 | TRBV19 | TRBD1 | TGTGCCAGTAGTAAGGGGGCCTACACTGAAGCTTTCTTT | CASSKGAYTEAFF
NA | TRBJ1-2 | TRBV18 | NA | TGTGCCAGCTCACCAGGGGCAGGGGACTATGGCTACACCTTC | CASSPGAGDYGYTF
NA | TRBJ2-3 | TRBV18 | TRBD1 | TGTGCCAGCTCACCAGTTGGGACAGGGCTTACAGATACGCAGTATTTT | CASSPVGTGLTDTQYF
NA | TRBJ1-1 | TRBV15 | NA | TGTGCCACCAGCAGACCAGGACCCACTGAAGCTTTCTTT | CATSRPGPTEAFF
NA | TRBJ1-1 | TRBV14 | NA | TGTGCCAGCAGCCAAGGTGGGGAGAACACTGAAGCTTTCTTT | CASSQGGENTEAFF
NA | TRBJ1-1 | TRBV18 | NA | TGTGCCAGCTCACCCGGGACGGGGAACACTGAAGCTTTCTTT | CASSPGTGNTEAFF
NA | TRBJ1-1 | TRBV6-4 | NA | TGTGCCAGCAGCGAGACAGATCTGAACACTGAAGCTTTCTTT | CASSETDLNTEAFF
NA | TRBJ1-1 | TRBV6-5 | TRBD1 | TGTGCCAGCAGCCGAACCGGACAGGGGACCACTGAAGCTTTCTTT | CASSRTGQGTTEAFF